The rows below give T cell receptor beta chains drawn from one sample of a study of neurological immune-mediated disorders. TCRdb ran MiXCR on the 5' RACE reads and lists one entry per CDR3 protein. The sample yields roughly 50,000 distinct CDR3 sequences, about 13% seen once. The sequenced material came from PBMCs. Receptors were obtained from a male donor with HTLV-1-associated myelopathy (HAM/TSP). CDR3s include the opening cysteine and the closing phenylalanine or tryptophan. D genes are given only for firm matches. Some rows have no size entry. The others give once, few or many, or a class for an expanded clone.

v_gene	d_gene	j_gene	abundance	CDR3nt	CDR3aa
TRBV3-1	NA	TRBJ2-3	many	TGTGCCAGCAGCCAACGGGTGAGCACAGATACGCAGTATTTT	CASSQRVSTDTQYF
TRBV20-1	NA	TRBJ1-5	many	TGCAGTGCTAGGGATCACTATAGCAATCAGCCCCAGCATTTT	CSARDHYSNQPQHF
TRBV12-3/TRBV12-4	NA	TRBJ1-6	many	TGTGCCAGCAGTTTAGTTCGTACGGGGGCGAGGTCACCCCTCCACTTT	CASSLVRTGARSPLHF
TRBV19	NA	TRBJ2-1	NA	TGTGCCAGCGGCAATGGCGATCAGCAGTTCTTC	CASGNGDQQFF
TRBV5-1	NA	TRBJ2-5	many	TGCGCCAGCAGCTTGGAGGGAGGCGGAGAGACCCAGTACTTC	CASSLEGGGETQYF
TRBV7-9	NA	TRBJ1-4	many	TGTGCCAGCAGCTCAAATTCGGACGTCGATGATGAAAAACTGTTTTTT	CASSSNSDVDDEKLFF
TRBV20-1	NA	TRBJ1-5	many	TGCAGTGCTAGAGATTGGGGAGAAGGGGGTAGCAATCAGCCCCAGCATTTT	CSARDWGEGGSNQPQHF
TRBV12-3/TRBV12-4	NA	TRBJ1-5	NA	TGTGCCAGCAGTTTAAGTGCGGGAAATCAGCCCCAGCATTTT	CASSLSAGNQPQHF
TRBV7-9	NA	TRBJ1-1	many	TGTGCCAGCAGCCCCGGGACGGCAAACATGCGGAACACTGAAGCTTTCTTT	CASSPGTANMRNTEAFF
TRBV5-1	NA	TRBJ2-1	many	TGCGCCAGCAGCTTCCAAGGGGGGCCAGTTGATGAGCAGTTCTTC	CASSFQGGPVDEQFF
TRBV4-3	NA	TRBJ1-1	many	TGCGCCAGCAGCCAAGGACCGGGGACACCTGAAGCTTTCTTT	CASSQGPGTPEAFF
TRBV6-5	NA	TRBJ2-6	many	TGTGCCAGCAGTTACGTCGCCTTGGGCTCTGGGGCCAACGTCCTGACTTTC	CASSYVALGSGANVLTF
TRBV28	NA	TRBJ2-7	many	TGTGCCAGCAGTTTATTTGGTCGAAACTACGAGCAGTACTTC	CASSLFGRNYEQYF
TRBV7-9	TRBD1	TRBJ1-4	NA	TGTGCCAGCAGCAAAAATAAAAAACAGGGGGCCCGGGCAGTTAATGAAAAACTGTTTTTT	CASSKNKKQGARAVNEKLFF
TRBV24-1	NA	TRBJ2-3	many	TGTGCCACCAGTGATTCCCCAGCAGATACGCAGTATTTT	CATSDSPADTQYF
TRBV6-5	NA	TRBJ1-5	many	TGTGCCAGCAGTAACTGGGGCAGAAAAGACCAGCCCCAGCATTTT	CASSNWGRKDQPQHF
TRBV5-1	TRBD1	TRBJ2-2	many	TGCGCCAGCAGCTCGGGACAGGGGGCAAACGGGGAGCTGTTTTTT	CASSSGQGANGELFF
TRBV12-3/TRBV12-4	TRBD1	TRBJ2-5	many	TGTGCCAGCAGACCTGCCGGGACAGCCCAAGAGACCCAGTACTTC	CASRPAGTAQETQYF
TRBV6-2/TRBV6-3	NA	TRBJ2-7	many	TGTGCCAGCATTCGAAGGACGGGTATCTACGAGCAGTACTTC	CASIRRTGIYEQYF
TRBV29-1	NA	TRBJ1-3	many	TGCAGCGTTGTTGAGAGCTCTGGAAACACCATATATTTT	CSVVESSGNTIYF
TRBV6-5	NA	TRBJ2-7	many	TGTGCCAGCAGTTACAAGGTCTCCTACGAGCAGTACTTC	CASSYKVSYEQYF
TRBV5-1	NA	TRBJ1-1	many	TGCGCCAGCGGGGATTCTCAGGGCGCGAACACTGAAGCTTTCTTT	CASGDSQGANTEAFF
TRBV28	NA	TRBJ2-3	many	TGTGCCAGCAGTTCACCCAGGGGGGCGTTACTCACAGATACGCAGTATTTT	CASSSPRGALLTDTQYF
TRBV15	NA	TRBJ1-5	few	TGTGCCACCAGCCCCGGCGGGGGTAAACAGCCCCAGCATTTT	CATSPGGGKQPQHF
TRBV9	NA	TRBJ2-6	NA	TGTGCCAGCAGCCCATCCGGTGGGGGCTCTGGGGCCAACGTCCTGACTTTC	CASSPSGGGSGANVLTF
TRBV6-1	TRBD1	TRBJ1-5	many	TGTGCCAGCAGTGATTTAGACAGGGGAAAGGAGCCCCAGCATTTT	CASSDLDRGKEPQHF
TRBV5-1	TRBD1	TRBJ2-1	many	TGCGCCAGCAGCTTATCTAACAGGGGCAATGAGCAGTTCTTC	CASSLSNRGNEQFF
TRBV20-1	TRBD2	TRBJ2-3	many	TGCAGTGCTAGAATAGCGGGCGGAGGGACAGATACGCAGTATTTT	CSARIAGGGTDTQYF
TRBV5-1	TRBD1	TRBJ1-1	many	TGCGCCAGCAGCGACCGAAACAGGGGGCCGAACACTGAAGCTTTCTTT	CASSDRNRGPNTEAFF
TRBV2	NA	TRBJ2-5	many	TGTGCCAGCAGTGAATGGCGCCCTCAAGAGACCCAGTACTTC	CASSEWRPQETQYF
TRBV7-9	TRBD1	TRBJ2-2	many	TGTGCCAGCAGCCCCGACAGGGCAGGGCCCGGGGAGCTGTTTTTT	CASSPDRAGPGELFF
TRBV28	NA	TRBJ2-1	NA	TGTGCCAGCAGTTGGGGGGGGCCCAATGAGCAGTTCTTC	CASSWGGPNEQFF
TRBV5-1	NA	TRBJ2-7	many	TGCGCCAGCAGCTTGTTAAGCAGTCCCTCCGAGCAGTACTTC	CASSLLSSPSEQYF